A single sample gave rise to the 23 T cell receptor beta chains below, sequenced in a study of OX40 agonist ivuxolimab in advanced cancers. Using immunoSEQ multiplex PCR, the repertoire was profiled, and TCRdb retains in-frame clones only, with some absent. This sample carries roughly 20,000 clones, around 87% of them seen once, and the ten largest clones take 15% to 20%. The material was CD4+ or CD8+ T cells sorted from blood, obtained in a trial of the OX40 agonist ivuxolimab. The source is an adult with an advanced solid tumor such as melanoma, head and neck, liver or kidney cancer.

This clone was recorded only once. This sequence joins TRBV6-6 and TRBJ1-2, with TRBD1 as a possible D gene (6 bases). Germline V gives CDR1 MNHNY, CDR2 SVGAGI (reference sequence). V gave up 2 bases and J gave up 7 bases, with 14 bases separating them. The CDR3 is 14 residues long. The CDR3, as DNA: TGTGCCAGCAGTTACATACAGGGTCGTGCTGGCTACACCTTC. Translated: CASSYIQGRAGYTF.

The chain joins TRBV19 to TRBJ1-2, with TRBD1 matching over 8 bases. CDR1 is LNHDA and CDR2 is SQIVND in the germline V gene (reference sequence). Unmatched junction bases numbered 8, after V lost 9 bases and J lost 2 bases. The CDR3 has 14 residues. The DNA for the CDR3 is TGTGCCAGCGATACAGGGGGGTCAAACTATGGCTACACCTTC. Translated, it gives CASDTGGSNYGYTF.

The rearrangement joins TRBV5-1 to TRBJ1-1; D is undetermined. Trimming shortened V by 5 bases and J by 0 bases, and 8 bases separated the two germline ends. The CDR3 loop spans 13 amino acids. The germline CDR1 and CDR2 sequences are SGHRS and YFSETQ. Here the CDR3 reads CASSGLMNTEAFF. The CDR3, as DNA: TGCGCCAGCAGTGGACTGATGAACACTGAAGCTTTCTTT.

The chain has TRBV6-6 and TRBJ2-3; TRBD2 matches at 8 bases. This CDR3 has 14 residues. The V segment lost 5 bases and the J segment 5 bases; nucleotides outside the gene matches: 6. CDR1 and CDR2 from the germline V gene are MNHNY and SVGAGI (reference sequence). CDR3 residues: CASSDSGGGDTQYF. CDR3 nucleotide sequence: TGTGCCAGCAGTGACAGCGGGGGTGGAGATACGCAGTATTTT.

The chain couples TRBV28 to TRBJ1-1; D gene ambiguous. The CDR3 is made up of 14 amino acids. From germline, CDR1 is MDHEN and CDR2 SYDVKM. V was clipped by 3 bases and J by 0 bases, with 8 bases between them. CDR3 nucleotide sequence: TGTGCCAGCAGTTTCTCGGGCATGAACACTGAAGCTTTCTTT. This translates into CASSFSGMNTEAFF. The full variable domain, completed using reference TRBV28 and TRBJ1-1, is DVKVTQSSRYLVKRTGEKVFLECVQDMDHENMFWYRQDPGLGLRLIYFSYDVKMKEKGDIPEGYSVSREKKERFSLILESASTNQTSMYLCASSFSGMNTEAFFGQGTRLTVV.

The CDR3 loop is CACSQGRNTGELFF. CDR3 in DNA: TGTGCCTGCTCCCAGGGTAGGAACACCGGGGAGCTGTTTTTT. V usage is TRBV28 and J usage is TRBJ2-2; D possibly corresponds to TRBD1 (5 bases). The CDR3 has 14 residues. V was pared by 11 bases and J by 1 base, with 14 bases between. Germline CDR1 MDHEN, CDR2 SYDVKM. The entire variable domain, with the rest obtained from reference TRBV28 and TRBJ2-2, is as follows: DVKVTQSSRYLVKRTGEKVFLECVQDMDHENMFWYRQDPGLGLRLIYFSYDVKMKEKGDIPEGYSVSREKKERFSLILESASTNQTSMYLCACSQGRNTGELFFGEGSRLTVL.

The rearrangement uses TRBV11-2 and TRBJ2-5; no firm D call. CDR1 and CDR2 from the germline V gene are SGHAT and FQNNGV. Trimming cost V 2 bases and J 5 bases, with 6 bases left between them. The CDR3 is 12 residues long. Here the CDR3 DNA reads TGTGCCAGCAGCTTAACCATGGAGACCCAGTACTTC. This encodes CASSLTMETQYF.

Points on this clone: The junction shows a germline mismatch at one end, possibly a read error. Other DNA sequences in this specimen translate into the identical CDR3. The chain combines TRBV27 with TRBJ2-5, with D perhaps TRBD2 (6 bases). The germline gives CDR1 MNHEY, CDR2 SMNVEV (reference sequence). The CDR3 length is 14 residues. This CDR3 reads CASSLGLSQETQYF. Here the CDR3 DNA reads TGTGCCAGCAGTCTGGGACTCTCCCAAGAAACCCAGTACTTC.

The V and J genes are TRBV6-5 and TRBJ2-1, with TRBD2 identical over 11 bases. CDR1 is MNHEY and CDR2 is SVGAGI in the germline V gene. The J segment lost 9 bases and the V segment lost 7 bases, leaving 11 bases of the junction unmatched. CDR3 length equals 15 residues. CDR3 amino acids: CASTSLAGGRSEQFF. The CDR3 coding sequence is TGTGCCAGCACCTCTCTAGCGGGGGGAAGAAGTGAGCAGTTCTTC.

This chain connects TRBV28 to TRBJ2-7; 8 positions match TRBD1. Trimming at V came to 4 bases and at J to 5 bases, leaving 10 bases not matched to a gene. CDR1 and CDR2 from the germline V gene are MDHEN and SYDVKM. This CDR3 comprises 15 residues. The CDR3 nucleotides read TGTGCCAGCAGTTCCGAGAGACAGGGGAGAAACGAGCAGTACTTC. Protein product: CASSSERQGRNEQYF.

The chain recombines TRBV29-1 with TRBJ2-7; TRBD2 matches 9 bases. The trim removed 6 bases at V and 9 bases at J, leaving 12 bases unmatched. CDR1 is SQVTM and CDR2 is ANQGSEA in the germline V gene. This CDR3 has 13 amino acids. The CDR3 reads CSVGSGGTDGQYF. The DNA of the CDR3 is TGCAGCGTCGGGAGCGGGGGGACGGATGGGCAGTACTTC.

The chain has TRBV30 and TRBJ1-2; TRBD1 agrees at 7 bases. The ends lost 3 bases at V and 4 bases at J; junction bases unmatched: 11. CDR1 GTSNPN and CDR2 SVGIG come from the germline V gene (reference sequence). The CDR3 sequence is 15 residues long. Here the CDR3 reads CAWSERQGTIYGYTF. The DNA of the CDR3 is TGTGCCTGGAGCGAACGACAGGGAACGATCTATGGCTACACCTTC.

Concerning this clone itself: This CDR3 is missing its conserved last phenylalanine or tryptophan, likely due to a read error. This chain joins TRBV4-2 and TRBJ1-1; D uncertain. Germline V gene sequence: CDR1 LGHNA, CDR2 YNFKEQ. The CDR3 has 14 residues. Trimming removed 2 bases from V and 5 bases from J, with 12 bases in between. In DNA, the CDR3 is TGTGCCAGCAGCCAAAGGACGACCACAACTGAAGCTTTCCTT. It is translated as CASSQRTTTTEAFL.

This clone has just one count. J is TRBJ2-7 and V is TRBV2, with a weak D call TRBD2 (5 bases). V lost 7 bases, J lost 4 bases, and 11 bases lay in between. Looked up from germline, CDR1 is SNHLY and CDR2 is FYNNEI. This CDR3 is 12 amino acids long. The CDR3, as DNA: TGTGCCAGCACTGGACTCAGTTACGAGCAGTACTTC. Protein sequence: CASTGLSYEQYF.

The chain is built from TRBV5-4 and TRBJ2-7; TRBD1 aligns across 7 bases. This CDR3 region has 15 residues. Germline CDR1 and CDR2: SGHNT and YYREEE (reference sequence). The trim removed 4 bases at V and 0 bases at J, leaving 7 bases unmatched. The CDR3 loop is CASSPRDSTSYEQYF. In DNA, the CDR3 is TGTGCCAGCAGCCCCCGGGACAGTACCTCCTACGAGCAGTACTTC. The whole variable domain, filled in from reference TRBV5-4 and TRBJ2-7, reads ETGVTQSPTHLIKTRGQQVTLRCSSQSGHNTVSWYQQALGQGPQFIFQYYREEENGRGNFPPRFSGLQFPNYSSELNVNALELDDSALYLCASSPRDSTSYEQYFGPGTRLTVT.

The genes are TRBV5-1 and TRBJ2-7; D gene uncertain. CDR1 and CDR2 (germline): SGHRS, YFSETQ. Trimming pared 0 bases from V and 3 bases from J, leaving 10 bases between. This CDR3 is built from 14 residues. The CDR3 region has the DNA TGCGCCAGCAGCTTGGTCCAATCTGGCTACGAGCAGTACTTC. Translation gives CASSLVQSGYEQYF.

Details on this clone: Germline is not matched at one junction end, which may reflect a read error. The chain links TRBV7-7 to TRBJ2-1, with 10 bases fitting TRBD1. This CDR3 contains 16 residues. The germline gives CDR1 SSHAT, CDR2 FNYEAQ (reference sequence). CDR3 protein: CASSLAQDRGYNEQFF. The CDR3 nucleotides are TGTGCTAGCAGCTTAGCGCAGGACAGGGGGTACAATGAGCAGTTCTTC.

This clone was counted a single time. The junction and the germline gene differ at one end; a read error may be behind it. The chain links TRBV7-3 to TRBJ1-1; no firm D call. Germline V gene lookup returns CDR1 SGHTA and CDR2 FQGTGA. The CDR3 contains 13 residues. The CDR3 sequence: CAGSRQVNTEAFF. The DNA for the CDR3 is TGTGCCGGCAGCCGGCAGGTGAACACTGAAGCTTTCTTT. Full variable domain (remainder filled in from reference TRBV7-3 and TRBJ1-1): GAGVSQTPSNKVTEKGKYVELRCDPISGHTALYWYRQSLGQGPEFLIYFQGTGAADDSGLPNDRFFAVRPEGSVSTLKIQRTERGDSAVYLCAGSRQVNTEAFFGQGTRLTVV.

The chain links TRBV5-6 to TRBJ1-1, with a possible D match to TRBD1 (5 bases). The germline V gene has CDR1 SGHDT and CDR2 YYEEEE. V lost 5 bases to trimming and J lost 3 bases, with 17 bases between them. CDR3 length: 15 residues. This chain's CDR3 is CASSTWGGRYTEAFF. The DNA of the CDR3 is TGTGCCAGCAGTACCTGGGGGGGTCGGTACACTGAAGCTTTCTTT. The full variable domain, with the rest looked up from reference TRBV5-6 and TRBJ1-1, is DAGVTQSPTHLIKTRGQQVTLRCSPKSGHDTVSWYQQALGQGPQFIFQYYEEEERQRGNFPDRFSGHQFPNYSSELNVNALLLGDSALYLCASSTWGGRYTEAFFGQGTRLTVV.

This chain joins TRBV7-9 and TRBJ2-1; D gene unclear. CDR1 is SEHNR and CDR2 is FQNEAQ in the germline V gene (reference sequence). This CDR3 is 14 amino acids long. V lost 1 base and J lost 1, with 5 bases in between. The chain's CDR3 is CASSLVESYNEQFF. CDR3 DNA sequence: TGTGCCAGCAGCTTAGTTGAGTCCTACAATGAGCAGTTCTTC.

This chain links TRBV7-2 with TRBJ1-1, with D unresolved. Trimming stripped 6 bases from V and 5 bases from J, with 19 bases between. The CDR3 covers 15 residues. Germline-derived CDR1 and CDR2 are SGHTA and FQGNSA. CDR3 amino acids: CASSFIGSSVTEAFF. CDR3 in DNA: TGTGCCAGCAGTTTCATAGGGAGCTCTGTGACTGAAGCTTTCTTT.

The V and J genes are TRBV2 and TRBJ2-5; D is unresolved. This CDR3 has 10 amino acids. The V end was cut by 4 bases, the J end by 11 bases, with 8 bases between. Germline assignment: CDR1 SNHLY and CDR2 FYNNEI. In DNA form, the CDR3 reads TGTGCCAGCAGTGGGGCGGTGCAGTACTTC. Translating gives CASSGAVQYF.

The chain is built from TRBV27 and TRBJ2-1, with a tentative D call TRBD2 (5 bases). This CDR3 is built from 16 residues. V was shortened by 3 bases and J by 4 bases, with 16 bases between the two germline ends. The germline CDR1 and CDR2 sequences are MNHEY and SMNVEV (reference sequence). The CDR3 DNA reads TGTGCCAGCAGTTTCTCTCTCGGGGATACGTACAATGAGCAGTTCTTC. Residues: CASSFSLGDTYNEQFF.